What follows are 25 T cell receptor beta chains derived from one specimen sequenced in a study of lymphopenia after photon versus proton radiotherapy. Assay used: immunoSEQ multiplex PCR; TCRdb lists only in-frame clones, some missing. Found here are 60,000 to 75,000 clones, approximately 86% of them singletons; the top ten hold 2% to 3%. Sequencing used peripheral blood, obtained from a patient treated with photon-based radiotherapy. Receptor source: a man aged 35-49 years with gastric cancer.

The chain is built from TRBV27 and TRBJ1-6, with D uncertain. CDR3 size: 14 residues. The V end lost 3 bases, the J end lost 8 bases, and 11 bases lay between the germline ends. Germline V lookup: CDR1 MNHEY, CDR2 SMNVEV (reference sequence). CDR3 amino acids: CASSLRRQDSPLHF. CDR3 bases: TGTGCCAGCAGTTTGAGGCGTCAGGATTCACCCCTCCACTTT.

The chain combines TRBV7-9 with TRBJ2-1; 12 positions match TRBD2. The trim removed 5 bases at V and 5 bases at J, leaving 7 bases unmatched. Per germline, CDR1 SEHNR and CDR2 FQNEAQ (reference sequence). This CDR3 is 16 amino acids long. Written as DNA, the CDR3 is TGTGCCAGCAGCGCAACTAGCGGGGGGACTCACAATGAGCAGTTCTTC. It codes for CASSATSGGTHNEQFF.

V and J are TRBV6-6 and TRBJ1-1; 7 bases fit TRBD1. The CDR3 length is 15 residues. Germline V gene sequence: CDR1 MNHNY, CDR2 SVGAGI (reference sequence). Losses at the gene ends were 7 bases for V and 0 bases for J; bases not matched to a gene: 8. As DNA, the CDR3 is TGTGCCAGCATGCGCAGGGGGGATATGAACACTGAAGCTTTCTTT. Protein sequence: CASMRRGDMNTEAFF.

The rearrangement joins TRBV2 to TRBJ2-7, with D perhaps being TRBD1 or TRBD2 (5 bases each). The germline gives CDR1 SNHLY, CDR2 FYNNEI. This CDR3 comprises 12 residues. V lost 3 bases to trimming and J lost 5 bases, with 8 bases between them. CDR3 in DNA: TGTGCCAGCAGTGAGTTGGGGGACGAGCAGTACTTC. Protein product: CASSELGDEQYF.

This clone has only one observation. The chain joins TRBV5-1 to TRBJ2-2; D gene unclear. The V and J ends lost 1 base and 2 bases respectively, with 6 bases between them. This CDR3 is 14 amino acids long. Germline V lookup: CDR1 SGHRS, CDR2 YFSETQ. CDR3 protein: CASSLRPNTGELFF. In DNA, the CDR3 is TGCGCCAGCAGCTTGAGGCCTAACACCGGGGAGCTGTTTTTT.

The chain employs TRBV5-6 and TRBJ1-1; the D gene is possibly TRBD1 (6 bases). The CDR3 consists of 15 residues. V was cut by 1 base and J by 3 bases, with 13 bases left in between. In germline, CDR1 is SGHDT, CDR2 YYEEEE. The CDR3 DNA reads as TGTGCCAGCAGCTTGAAGCTCAACAGGGACACTGAAGCTTTCTTT. Protein sequence: CASSLKLNRDTEAFF.

The chain links TRBV6-5 to TRBJ2-7; 7 bases match TRBD2. Germline CDR1 reads MNHEY; CDR2 reads SVGAGI. This CDR3 spans 16 amino acids. The trim removed 2 bases at V and 6 bases at J, leaving 13 bases unmatched. As DNA, the CDR3 is TGTGCCAGCAGTTACCCGTCGGTGGGGAGGGCGGCCGAGCAGTACTTC. This gives the protein CASSYPSVGRAAEQYF.

CDR3 nucleotide sequence: TGTGCCAGTAGTATATCGGACACCGGGGAGCTGTTTTTT. Translated: CASSISDTGELFF. This chain joins TRBV19 and TRBJ2-2; D gene uncertain. The CDR3 is 13 residues long. V was trimmed by 2 bases and J by 3 bases, leaving 4 bases between them. Germline V gene lookup returns CDR1 LNHDA and CDR2 SQIVND (reference sequence).

The chain joins TRBV2 to TRBJ2-7, with 7 bases identical to TRBD1. Germline V gene sequence: CDR1 SNHLY, CDR2 FYNNEI. This CDR3 comprises 14 residues. J gave up 2 bases and V 6 bases, and 7 bases lay outside the gene matches. CDR3 amino acids: CASSSTGAAYEQYF. The CDR3 region has the DNA TGTGCCAGCAGCTCTACAGGGGCTGCCTACGAGCAGTACTTC.

The chain employs TRBV6-6 and TRBJ1-2; 8 positions match TRBD1. The germline V gene encodes CDR1 MNHNY and CDR2 SVGAGI (reference sequence). This CDR3 is 13 amino acids long. The trim removed 10 bases at V and 2 bases at J, leaving 6 bases unmatched. The CDR3 nucleotides are TGTGCCACCAAACCAGGGGGCAACTATGGCTACACCTTC. Its translation: CATKPGGNYGYTF.

The chain is built from TRBV7-9 and TRBJ1-2; D might be TRBD1 (6 bases). The germline V and J ends were trimmed by 1 base and 1 base, with 13 bases remaining between them. CDR1 and CDR2 from the germline V gene are SEHNR and FQNEAQ (reference sequence). The CDR3 is made up of 16 amino acids. DNA for the CDR3: TGTGCCAGCAGCTTAGGCGCAGCAGGGGTTAACTATGGCTACACCTTC. Translating gives CASSLGAAGVNYGYTF.

This rearrangement joins TRBV5-1 to TRBJ1-1; D is possibly TRBD1 (5 bases). Looked up from germline, CDR1 is SGHRS and CDR2 is YFSETQ. CDR3 length: 16 amino acids. With 4 bases removed from V and 0 bases from J, the gap between germline ends came to 16 bases. For the CDR3, the DNA is TGCGCCAGCAGCCAAGCCTTTATGGGGGTGAACACTGAAGCTTTCTTT. This codes for CASSQAFMGVNTEAFF. Variable domain in full (rest from reference TRBV5-1 and TRBJ1-1): KAGVTQTPRYLIKTRGQQVTLSCSPISGHRSVSWYQQTPGQGLQFLFEYFSETQRNKGNFPGRFSGRQFSNSRSEMNVSTLELGDSALYLCASSQAFMGVNTEAFFGQGTRLTVV.

The chain has TRBV7-2 and TRBJ2-3; TRBD1 might be the D (5 bases). V was cut by 0 bases and J by 0 bases, with 7 bases left in between. The length of the CDR3 is 15 residues. Germline V gives CDR1 SGHTA, CDR2 FQGNSA. In DNA, the CDR3 is TGTGCCAGCAGCTTAGCGGGGCGTAGCACAGATACGCAGTATTTT. Translating it yields CASSLAGRSTDTQYF.

The chain employs TRBV14 and TRBJ2-5; D unclear. The CDR3 totals 12 residues. Germline V gene sequence: CDR1 SGHDN, CDR2 FVKESK. Trimming removed 3 bases from V and 5 bases from J, with 7 bases in between. The CDR3 DNA sequence: TGTGCCAGCAGCCAGGTCCGGGAGACCCAGTACTTC. Translating gives CASSQVRETQYF.

V usage is TRBV7-2 and J usage is TRBJ1-1; TRBD1 aligns across 7 bases. V was clipped by 3 bases and J by 11 bases; unmatched bases: 6. The CDR3 loop spans 12 amino acids. In germline, CDR1 is SGHTA, CDR2 FQGNSA. The CDR3 nucleotides read TGTGCCAGCAGCTTGATGGGACAGAGGGCTTTCTTT. This encodes CASSLMGQRAFF.

The CDR3 nucleotides read TGTGCCAGCAGCTCTAGTTTCAATGAGCAGTTCTTC. It translates to CASSSSFNEQFF. The genes are TRBV7-2 and TRBJ2-1; D not resolved. The CDR3 has 12 amino acids. Between the trimmed V and J ends, which lost 4 bases and 6 bases, there was a span of 7 bases. Per the germline V gene, CDR1 is SGHTA and CDR2 is FQGNSA.

The CDR3 loop is CASSLVSRVLFF. The CDR3 DNA is TGTGCCAGCAGCTTAGTTTCCAGGGTGCTTTTCTTT. This sequence joins TRBV7-2 and TRBJ1-1, with a tentative D call TRBD1 (5 bases). V was cut by 1 base and J by 13 bases, with 13 bases left in between. CDR3 length equals 12 residues. CDR1 is SGHTA, CDR2 FQGNSA, per germline.

The rearrangement joins TRBV19 to TRBJ1-2, with D tentatively TRBD1 (6 bases). The CDR3 consists of 14 residues. Trimming took 6 bases from V and 2 from J, leaving 13 bases between them. Germline lookup yields CDR1 LNHDA and CDR2 SQIVND (reference sequence). The CDR3: CASSLSDSNYGYTF. The CDR3 DNA is TGTGCCAGTAGCCTCTCGGACAGCAACTATGGCTACACCTTC.

The genes are TRBV19 and TRBJ1-2, with D tentatively TRBD1 (6 bases). Germline V gene lookup returns CDR1 LNHDA and CDR2 SQIVND (reference sequence). Between the trimmed V and J ends, which lost 10 bases and 6 bases, there was a span of 12 bases. The CDR3 covers 11 residues. Here the CDR3 DNA reads TGTGCCACCGAACAGGGACATGGCTACACCTTC. It translates to CATEQGHGYTF.

The rearrangement uses TRBV29-1 and TRBJ2-3; 8 bases are shared with TRBD2. CDR3 length: 12 residues. The germline V gene has CDR1 SQVTM and CDR2 ANQGSEA. V lost 6 bases to trimming and J lost 7 bases; unmatched junction nucleotides: 6. The CDR3 bases are TGCAGCGTCCCCACGGGAGGGAATACGCAGTATTTT. This codes for CSVPTGGNTQYF.

V and J are TRBV30 and TRBJ2-7, with D perhaps being TRBD1 or TRBD2 (5 bases each). V gave up 0 bases and J gave up 3 bases, with 15 bases separating them. Looked up from germline, CDR1 is GTSNPN and CDR2 is SVGIG (reference sequence). The CDR3 length is 15 residues. The CDR3 coding sequence is TGTGCCTGGAGTGTTGACACGGGGCAGTTCTACGAGCAGTACTTC. Its protein is CAWSVDTGQFYEQYF.

This rearrangement joins TRBV5-6 to TRBJ1-1; 7 positions match TRBD1. V gave up 4 bases and J gave up 8 bases; unmatched junction bases: 5. The germline gives CDR1 SGHDT, CDR2 YYEEEE. The CDR3 is made up of 12 amino acids. CDR3 region: CASSLGQREAFF. Here the CDR3 DNA reads TGTGCCAGCAGCCTGGGACAGAGAGAAGCTTTCTTT.

J is TRBJ1-5 and V is TRBV27; D is uncertain. CDR1 is MNHEY and CDR2 is SMNVEV in the germline V gene (reference sequence). This CDR3 has 14 amino acids. V lost 6 bases to trimming and J lost 2 bases, with 11 bases between them. CDR3 protein: CASRPLGGNQPQHF. The CDR3 DNA is TGTGCCAGCAGGCCCCTTGGGGGCAATCAGCCCCAGCATTTT.

This clone was seen more than once but under ten times. The chain links TRBV27 to TRBJ2-5, with D tentatively TRBD2 (5 bases). CDR3 size: 15 residues. V lost 3 bases and J lost 0, with 11 bases in between. In germline, CDR1 is MNHEY, CDR2 SMNVEV (reference sequence). The CDR3 region has the DNA TGTGCCAGCAGTTTTATAACGGGAAACCAAGAGACCCAGTACTTC. Amino acid sequence: CASSFITGNQETQYF.

V and J are TRBV19 and TRBJ1-2, with D hard to call. The V gene lost 3 bases and the J gene lost 2 bases, with 10 bases spanning the gap. The CDR3 has 14 amino acids. In germline, CDR1 is LNHDA, CDR2 SQIVND (reference sequence). CDR3 in amino acids: CASSIPGSNYGYTF. CDR3 DNA sequence: TGTGCCAGTAGTATCCCGGGGTCGAACTATGGCTACACCTTC.